The clone carrying this TCR beta chain occurred a few times. What it binds is not known. These data belong to a study of post-analysis software for immune sequencing data. Unique molecular identifiers were built into the TCR beta cDNA libraries. TCRdb called the PCR reads again in MiXCR, with one record for every CDR3 protein. The sample has about 620,000 distinct CDR3 sequences; 44% are singletons. The CDR3 is made up of 13 amino acids. Deletions cut 6 bases from V and 10 bases from J, with 16 bases between. Regarding the study as a whole: About five TRBV segments appeared more often in patients than in controls, and TRBV5-6, TRBV5-1 and TRBV20-1 were among these. Compared with controls, patients showed significantly lower normalized Chao1 diversity.

The sequence was obtained from a girl aged 5 to 17 with multiple sclerosis. The J gene is TRBJ2-1, the V gene TRBV12-3 or TRBV12-4; tentative D call: TRBD1 (5 bases). Sequencing was performed on blood. The CDR3 nucleotides are TGTGCCAGCAGGACCCAGGGTTCCGACGAGCAGTTCTTC. Its translation is CASRTQGSDEQFF.